The clone carrying this T cell receptor (beta chain) was observed once. A read error may account for a junction end that differs from germline. The source material, about 18-31 mg of unsorted bulk tissue, was used to co-extract RNA and DNA. The CDR3 has 15 amino acids. Germline V lookup: CDR1 SGHNT, CDR2 YYREEE (reference sequence). Making TCR beta cDNA involved approximately 0.5 ug total RNA and a constant-region primer. Nested multiplex PCR, run for three rounds with slightly modified ARM-PCR, yielded TCR beta libraries. TRBV1-TRBV30 forward and Cbeta reverse primers drove the first two approximately 10-cycle rounds. Each CDR3 protein is one row after TCRdb ran MiXCR on the multiplex PCR reads. Of roughly 78,000 distinct CDR3 sequences listed, 71% are singletons. The source of the sample is a study of tumor-infiltrating lymphocytes in primary liver carcinoma.

The sequencing sample was made of liver tumor tissue from sampling region 4. Subset of the sample: tumor region T4, right-lateral pole. The chain is built from TRBV5-4 and TRBJ2-1; TRBD2 matches 7 bases. This receptor was obtained from a woman aged 55-69 years with primary liver carcinoma and hepatitis B virus infection. The CDR3 reads CASILGALATDEQFF. As DNA, the CDR3 is TGTGCCAGCATCTTGGGTGCACTAGCGACCGATGAGCAGTTCTTC.